Listed below are T cell receptor beta chains from one sample, sequenced in a study of T cells in localized non-small cell lung cancer. Method: immunoSEQ multiplex PCR; TCRdb's copy keeps in-frame clones and lacks some. The sample consists of tens of thousands of clones, approximately 80% of them appearing once. The sequencing here drew on peripheral blood mononuclear cells, taken before any cancer treatment. The receptors here all came from a man aged 35 to 70 with stage III lung adenocarcinoma. The CDR3 runs from the conserved cysteine through the conserved F or W. Each record gives: D gene, V gene, clone size, J gene, CDR3 protein, CDR3 DNA. D genes are given only for firm matches. Size is omitted from some rows. Given values are once, few, many or a class for expanded clones.

TRBD2	TRBV5-6	NA	TRBJ2-1	CASSLRGGLNNEQFF	TGTGCCAGCAGCTTGCGGGGGGGCCTCAACAATGAGCAGTTCTTC
TRBD2	TRBV9	NA	TRBJ2-2	CASRSTSGGLTGELFF	TGTGCCAGCAGGTCGACTAGCGGGGGGTTAACCGGGGAGCTGTTTTTT
NA	TRBV5-6	NA	TRBJ2-4	CASSFVSQATKNIQYF	TGTGCCAGCAGCTTTGTGTCGCAGGCCACAAAAAACATTCAGTACTTC
TRBD1	TRBV7-8	NA	TRBJ2-7	CASSLAIARGPYEQYF	TGTGCCAGCAGCTTAGCAATAGCGAGGGGGCCTTACGAGCAGTACTTC
TRBD2	TRBV9	NA	TRBJ2-3	CASSASGGSHTDTQYF	TGTGCCAGCAGCGCTAGCGGGGGGTCTCACACAGATACGCAGTATTTT
TRBD1	TRBV7-8	once	TRBJ1-1	CASSVDRESEAFF	TGTGCCAGCAGCGTTGACAGGGAGAGTGAAGCTTTCTTT
NA	TRBV2	NA	TRBJ2-7	CASSGTGLAYEQYF	TGTGCCAGCAGTGGAACGGGGCTTGCCTACGAGCAGTACTTC
NA	TRBV7-8	few	TRBJ1-4	CASSQGSGQRNEKLFF	TGTGCCAGCAGCCAAGGTTCCGGGCAGAGGAATGAAAAACTGTTTTTT
NA	TRBV6-5	NA	TRBJ2-5	CASSPWETQYF	TGTGCCAGCAGCCCGTGGGAGACCCAGTACTTC
NA	TRBV27	few	TRBJ2-6	CASSPLAGANVLTF	TGTGCCAGCAGCCCCCTTGCTGGGGCCAACGTCCTGACTTTC
NA	TRBV5-5	NA	TRBJ1-1	CASSLHMTRDLWNTEAFF	TGTGCCAGCAGCTTACACATGACCCGGGACCTTTGGAACACTGAAGCTTTCTTT
TRBD2	TRBV15	NA	TRBJ2-1	CATTSGGVWNEQFF	TGTGCCACCACTAGCGGGGGGGTTTGGAATGAGCAGTTCTTC
NA	TRBV27	NA	TRBJ2-7	CASSSYLIGYEQYF	TGTGCCAGCAGTTCCTACCTGATAGGCTACGAGCAGTACTTC
NA	TRBV4-2	NA	TRBJ1-5	CASSQDDSSNQPQHF	TGTGCCAGCAGCCAGGATGACAGCTCCAATCAGCCCCAGCATTTT